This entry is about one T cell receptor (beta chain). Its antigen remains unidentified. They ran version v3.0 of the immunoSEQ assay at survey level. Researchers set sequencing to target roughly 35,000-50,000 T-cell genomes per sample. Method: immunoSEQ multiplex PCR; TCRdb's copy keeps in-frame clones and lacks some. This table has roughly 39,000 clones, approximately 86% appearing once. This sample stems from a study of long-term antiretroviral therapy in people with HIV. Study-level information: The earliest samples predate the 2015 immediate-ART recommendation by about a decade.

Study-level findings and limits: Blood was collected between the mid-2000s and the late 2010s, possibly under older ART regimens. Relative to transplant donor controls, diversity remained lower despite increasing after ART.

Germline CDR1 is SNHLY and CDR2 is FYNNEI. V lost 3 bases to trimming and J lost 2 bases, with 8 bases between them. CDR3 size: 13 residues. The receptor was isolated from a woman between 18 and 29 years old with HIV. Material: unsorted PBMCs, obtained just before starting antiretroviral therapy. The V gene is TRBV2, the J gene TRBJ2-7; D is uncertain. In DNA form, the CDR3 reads TGTGCCAGCAGTGATCACCGAGCCTACGAGCAGTACTTC. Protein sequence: CASSDHRAYEQYF.